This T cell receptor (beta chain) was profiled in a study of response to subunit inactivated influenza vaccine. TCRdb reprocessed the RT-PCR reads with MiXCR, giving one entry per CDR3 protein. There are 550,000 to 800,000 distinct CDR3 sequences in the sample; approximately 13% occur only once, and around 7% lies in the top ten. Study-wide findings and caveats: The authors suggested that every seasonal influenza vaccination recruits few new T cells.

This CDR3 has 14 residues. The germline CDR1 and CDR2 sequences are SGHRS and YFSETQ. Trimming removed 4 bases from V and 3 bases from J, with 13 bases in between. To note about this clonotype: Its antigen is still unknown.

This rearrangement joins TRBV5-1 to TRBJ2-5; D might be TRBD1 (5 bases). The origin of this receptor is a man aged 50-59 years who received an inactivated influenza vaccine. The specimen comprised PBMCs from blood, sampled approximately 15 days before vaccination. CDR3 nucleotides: TGCGCCAGCAGCGTGAAGGGGCAAAAAGAGACCCAGTACTTC. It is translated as CASSVKGQKETQYF.